Described below is a single T cell receptor (beta chain) sequence and its context. Its matching antigen is unknown. Libraries were prepared by immunoSEQ multiplex PCR; TCRdb keeps only in-frame clonotypes and omits some of them. The sample shows 90,000 to 130,000 clones, 85% to 90% of them seen only once. The data were obtained in a study of T cell responses to AZD1222 COVID-19 vaccine. It was second doses at about 4 or about 12 weeks that were pooled. Germline assignment: CDR1 SGHTA and CDR2 FQGNSA. V lost 5 bases, J lost 4 bases, and 17 bases lay in between. The CDR3 length is 15 residues. Overall study findings and caveats: Baseline seropositivity occurred in only 5 to 7 AZD1222 recipients. Donors, mostly white British, included more females; clonal diversity was possibly underestimated.

The chain employs TRBV7-2 and TRBJ1-2, with unresolved D. This specimen was peripheral blood, taken 28 days after the second AZD1222 dose. The clonotype was recovered from an adult who received the AZD1222 COVID-19 vaccine. CDR3 amino acids: CASSAHMRPAYGYTF. CDR3 nucleotides: TGTGCCAGCAGCGCCCATATGAGACCCGCCTATGGCTACACCTTC.